Listed here is a single T cell receptor (beta chain). The method was immunoSEQ multiplex PCR; TCRdb's version includes in-frame clones alone and lacks a portion of them. The repertoire holds 600,000 to 900,000 clones, with approximately 85% as singletons. This CDR3 has 15 amino acids. The V gene lost 5 bases and the J gene lost 4 bases, with 15 bases spanning the gap. CDR1 SGHTA and CDR2 FQGTGA come from the germline V gene. The record originates from a study of shared T cell receptors in the human thymus. These records were also assigned to another study, of human thymus T cells.

The TCR originated in a girl in the first two years of life with a congenital heart defect. Sequences were obtained from thymocytes. The V call is TRBV7-3, the J call TRBJ1-3; weak D call: TRBD1 (5 bases). CDR3 bases: TGTGCCAGCAGCCTGGAAGGGGCGCAGGGAAACACCATATATTTT. It yields the protein CASSLEGAQGNTIYF.